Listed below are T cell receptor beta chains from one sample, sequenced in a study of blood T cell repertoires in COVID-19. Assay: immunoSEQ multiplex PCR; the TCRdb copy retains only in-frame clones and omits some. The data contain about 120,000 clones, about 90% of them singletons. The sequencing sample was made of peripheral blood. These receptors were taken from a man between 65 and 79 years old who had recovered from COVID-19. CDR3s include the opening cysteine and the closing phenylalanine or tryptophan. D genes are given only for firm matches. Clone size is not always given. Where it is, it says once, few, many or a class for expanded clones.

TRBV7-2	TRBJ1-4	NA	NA	TGTGCCAGCAGCTTACCGGGGTCCGGGTCGGAAAAACTGTTTTTT	CASSLPGSGSEKLFF
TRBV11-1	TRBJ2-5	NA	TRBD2	TGTGCCAGCAGCCAACAGACTAGCGGGAGTGAGACCCAGTACTTC	CASSQQTSGSETQYF
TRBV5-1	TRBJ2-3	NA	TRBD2	TGCGCCAGCAGCCCCCGGCCTGGACTAGCGGGGGGGCCTAACACAGATACGCAGTATTTT	CASSPRPGLAGGPNTDTQYF
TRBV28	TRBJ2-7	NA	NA	TGTGCCAGCAGAGAGGACAGACGCAGCTCCTACGAGCAGTACTTC	CASREDRRSSYEQYF
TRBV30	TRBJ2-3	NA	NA	TGTGCCTGGAGTGTATCGCTAGTTGTTGATACGCAGTATTTT	CAWSVSLVVDTQYF
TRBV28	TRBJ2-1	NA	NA	TGTGCCAGCAGGGACGGGACATCTCCCTACAATGAGCAGTTCTTC	CASRDGTSPYNEQFF
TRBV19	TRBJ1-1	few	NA	TGTGCCAGTAGTAGTTCGCGGGGGTCGAACACTGAAGCTTTCTTT	CASSSSRGSNTEAFF
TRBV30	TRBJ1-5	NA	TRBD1	TGTGCCTGGAGTAGGATAAGGGACAGGGGACAGCCCCAGCATTTT	CAWSRIRDRGQPQHF
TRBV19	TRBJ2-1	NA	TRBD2	TGTGCCAGTACTTTCGGGCTAGCGGGAGATGAGCAGTTCTTC	CASTFGLAGDEQFF
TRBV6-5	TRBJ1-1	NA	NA	TGTGCAGCGGGGAACATGAACACTGAAGCTTTCTTT	CAAGNMNTEAFF
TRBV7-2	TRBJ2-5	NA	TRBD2	TGTGCCAGCAGCTTAGAGCTAGCGGAAGAGACCCAGTACTTC	CASSLELAEETQYF
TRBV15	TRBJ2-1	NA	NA	TGTGCCACCAGCAGCGGGAAGACCTCCTACAATGAGCAGTTCTTC	CATSSGKTSYNEQFF
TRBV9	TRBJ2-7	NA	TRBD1	TGTGCCAGCAGCGTAGGAGGGACAGACTACGAGCAGTACTTC	CASSVGGTDYEQYF
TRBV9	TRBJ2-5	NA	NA	TGTGCCAGCAGCGTAGAAAGCGGAGAGACCCAGTACTTC	CASSVESGETQYF
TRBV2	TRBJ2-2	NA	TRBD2	TGTGCCAGCAAGCGGACTAGCGGGGGAGGTAGCGGGGAGCTGTTTTTT	CASKRTSGGGSGELFF
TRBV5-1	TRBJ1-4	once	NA	TGCGCCAGCAGCTTGGAACCAACTGCAACTAATGAAAAACTGTTTTTT	CASSLEPTATNEKLFF
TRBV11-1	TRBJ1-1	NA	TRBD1	TGTGCCAGCAGCTTAGCCACAGGGGGCGGAACTGAAGCTTTCTTT	CASSLATGGGTEAFF
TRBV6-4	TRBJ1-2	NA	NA	TGTGCCAGCAGTGACCAATATGGCTACACCTTC	CASSDQYGYTF
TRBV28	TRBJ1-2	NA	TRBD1	TGTGCCAGCAGTTTATCGACAGGGGAATATGGCTACACCTTC	CASSLSTGEYGYTF
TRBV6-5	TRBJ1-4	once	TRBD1	TGTGCCAGCATTACTACAGGGGGCTTGGGTGAAAAACTGTTTTTT	CASITTGGLGEKLFF
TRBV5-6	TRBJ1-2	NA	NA	TGTGCCAGCAGCTTTAGAGGGGGTGGCTACACCTTC	CASSFRGGGYTF
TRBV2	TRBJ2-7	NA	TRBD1	TGTGCCAGCAGTGACCAGGGGGCCAGCTACGAGCAGTACTTC	CASSDQGASYEQYF
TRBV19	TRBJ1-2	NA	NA	TGTGCCAGTAGTATAGCGGGGGGCTATGGCTACACCTTC	CASSIAGGYGYTF